This T cell receptor beta chain was sequenced during a study of shared clonotypes between healthy human individuals. Turning to the study itself: Three plates each covered CD4 naive and memory; CD8 naive two, CD8 memory one. Study-wide points: Blood was the only sampled material, and tissue repertoires likely differ. Clonotypes shared by all four sorted-subset donors had higher generation probabilities than non-shared clonotypes. The naive CD4 repertoires of several donors were compared, and around 4.7% of clonotypes were shared.

Profiled with immunoSEQ multiplex PCR; TCRdb holds only in-frame clones, not every one. This sample has almost 700,000 clones, with 90% to 95% found just once. Germline CDR1 is MNHEY and CDR2 is SMNVEV (reference sequence). The CDR3 covers 15 residues. V lost 0 bases to trimming and J lost 5 bases; unmatched junction nucleotides: 5. Terminally differentiated effector memory CD45RA+ cells were excluded by CCR7 positive selection of CD45RO-negative cells. Turning to this clone: Its matching antigen is unknown.

The rearrangement links TRBV27 to TRBJ2-7; 9 bases agree with TRBD2. The sequence was collected from a man aged 25 to 40 in good health. The material sequenced was naive CD8+ T cells sorted from blood. CDR3 coding DNA: TGTGCCAGCAGTTTATCCCAGACTAGCGGCCACGAGCAGTACTTC. It encodes CASSLSQTSGHEQYF.